This T cell receptor beta chain was identified in a study of chemoradiotherapy in HPV16-positive cancers. Overall study results and limits: Candidate HPV-specific clones and E7-related TCR motifs grew in tumor during treatment. Only a couple of HPV16-positive patients supplied the functional HPV-specificity definition. For HPV16-positive patients, expanding HPV-responsive T cells associated with longer recurrence-free survival.

Notes on this clone: Its specificity is not known.

Looked up from germline, CDR1 is MDHEN and CDR2 is SYDVKM. Trimming removed 3 bases from V and 4 bases from J; junction bases left unmatched: 3. The CDR3 has 15 amino acids. Sequencing was performed with immunoSEQ multiplex PCR; in TCRdb, only in-frame clones are kept and a portion is missing. The sample yields a few thousand clones, about 86% seen once. Over chemoradiotherapy, repertoires were sampled more than once. This receptor was taken from a human donor with HPV-associated anogenital cancer. The chain combines TRBV28 with TRBJ2-1, with 10 bases that match TRBD2. Specimen: tumor tissue, collected from a patient who underwent chemoradiotherapy. CDR3 residues: CASSFGLADYNEQFF. DNA of the CDR3: TGTGCCAGCAGTTTTGGACTAGCGGATTACAATGAGCAGTTCTTC.